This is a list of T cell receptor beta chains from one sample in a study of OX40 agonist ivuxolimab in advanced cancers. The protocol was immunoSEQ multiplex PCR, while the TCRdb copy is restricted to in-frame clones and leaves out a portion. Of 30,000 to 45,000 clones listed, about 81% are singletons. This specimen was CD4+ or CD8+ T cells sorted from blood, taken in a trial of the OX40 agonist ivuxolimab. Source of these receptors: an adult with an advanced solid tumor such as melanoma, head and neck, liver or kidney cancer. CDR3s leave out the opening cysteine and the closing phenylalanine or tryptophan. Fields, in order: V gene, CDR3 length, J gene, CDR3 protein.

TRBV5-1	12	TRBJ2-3	ASSLGTGVDTQY
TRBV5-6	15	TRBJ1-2	ASSPRPAQQGAGGYT
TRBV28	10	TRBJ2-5	ASRPGVETQY
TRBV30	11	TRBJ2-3	AWTKGTTDTQY
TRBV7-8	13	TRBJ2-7	ASSRPDLASYEQY
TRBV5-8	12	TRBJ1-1	ASSLGRPGTEAF
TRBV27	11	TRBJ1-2	ASSFRLGGGYT
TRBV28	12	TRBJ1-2	ASSFGGTSAGYT
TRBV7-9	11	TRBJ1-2	ASSLGSVYGYT
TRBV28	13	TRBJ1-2	ASTVAAGAQGGYT
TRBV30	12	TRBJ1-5	AWSPSRSGQPQH
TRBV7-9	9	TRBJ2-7	ASSSMHEQY
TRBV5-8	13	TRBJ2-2	ASSLGPTHTGELF
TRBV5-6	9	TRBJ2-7	ASSGVYEQY
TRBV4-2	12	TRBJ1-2	ASSYLGTNYGYT
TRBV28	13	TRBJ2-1	ASRNSGRAMDEQF
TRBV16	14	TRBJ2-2	ASKRAGGPNTGELF
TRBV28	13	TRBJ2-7	ASSSGTANRYEQY
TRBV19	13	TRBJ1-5	ASSEGTAFNQPQH
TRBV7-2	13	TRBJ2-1	ASSLERKRGAKQF
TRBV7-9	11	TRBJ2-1	ASPGSSYNEQF
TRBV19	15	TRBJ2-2	ASRTGGTLWNTGELF
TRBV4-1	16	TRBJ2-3	ASSQTHGGHLDTDTQY
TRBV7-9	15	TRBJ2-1	ASSLGAGAKVYNEQF
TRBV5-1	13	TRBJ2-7	ASSRGDGDSYEQY
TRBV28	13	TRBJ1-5	ASTLWSGGNQPQH
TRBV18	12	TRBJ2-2	ASSRDSTTGELF
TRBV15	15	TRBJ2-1	ATSRARGGPQGSEQF
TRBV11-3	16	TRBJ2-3	ASRHGTSGGPFADTQY
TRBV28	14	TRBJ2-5	ASSRGGTGRAETQY
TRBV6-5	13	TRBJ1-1	ASSRPRTGSTEAF
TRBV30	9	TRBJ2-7	ARGTRFEQY
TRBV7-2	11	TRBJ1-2	ASSLSLAGGYT
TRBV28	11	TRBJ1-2	ASSLPTGYGYT
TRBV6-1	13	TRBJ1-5	ASVEAETNNQPQH
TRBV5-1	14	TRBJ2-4	ASSPDRGLPKNIQY
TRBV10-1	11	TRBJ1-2	ASSEARGAGYT
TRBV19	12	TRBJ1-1	ASSPGHPNTEAF
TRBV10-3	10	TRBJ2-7	AISEGKYEQY
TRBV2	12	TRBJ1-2	ASSVTDRVGGYT
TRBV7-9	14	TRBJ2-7	ASSLGVAGMGSEQY
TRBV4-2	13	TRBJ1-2	ASSQGQGRSGGYT
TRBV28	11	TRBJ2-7	ASSLGGSYEQY
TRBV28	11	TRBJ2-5	ASSSGLVETQY
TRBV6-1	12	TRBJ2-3	ASTPAGRTDTQY
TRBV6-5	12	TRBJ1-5	ASSYSRGWQPQH
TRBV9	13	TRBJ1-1	ASSVNPGVRSEAF
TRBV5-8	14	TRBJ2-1	ASSPYGLGAYNEQF
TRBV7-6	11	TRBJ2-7	ASSLGGDGEQY
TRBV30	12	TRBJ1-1	AWRLTGEFTEAF
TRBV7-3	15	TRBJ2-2	ASSKTGLAGEYGELF
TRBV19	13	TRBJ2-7	ASSLPGQGPYEQY
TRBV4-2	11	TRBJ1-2	ASSQDRGDGYT
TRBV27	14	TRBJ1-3	ASSPQGAVSGNTIY
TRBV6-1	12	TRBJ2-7	ASSARQGAYEQY
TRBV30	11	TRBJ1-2	AWSPGGWGGYT
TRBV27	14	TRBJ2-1	ASSRTSGDPYNEQF
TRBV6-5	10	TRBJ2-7	ASSPFGGEQY
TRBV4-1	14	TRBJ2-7	ASSQRVRGTDYEQY
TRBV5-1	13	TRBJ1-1	ASGIQGFGDTEAF